This T cell receptor beta chain appears in the sequencing data of a study of shared clonotypes between healthy human individuals. Study results and caveats: What naive subsets generally showed was a larger estimated richness than memory subsets showed.

The run depth of the assay was deep. Some clones are missing from TCRdb's copy, which holds only in-frame ones; the method was immunoSEQ multiplex PCR. The sample holds around 2,000,000 clones, 85% to 95% seen once. The CDR3 spans 17 residues. The V gene lost 0 bases and the J gene lost 5 bases, with 16 bases spanning the gap. Germline loops: CDR1 LNHNV, CDR2 YYDKDF (reference sequence). Naive CD8 populations comprised CD45RO-negative cells positively selected for CCR7, excluding terminally differentiated effector memory CD45RA+ cells. With regard to this clone: What it recognizes is unknown.

The chain has TRBV15 and TRBJ2-2, with D possibly matching TRBD2 (5 bases). The sequencing input was naive CD8+ T cells from PBMCs. The receptor was derived from a man aged 18 to 35 in good health. Some clones in this sample may be carry-over from other donors' samples. CDR3 in amino acids: CATSRDGIARETGELFF. CDR3 nucleotide sequence: TGTGCCACCAGCAGAGATGGGATAGCGCGTGAAACCGGGGAGCTGTTTTTT.